A selection of T cell receptor beta chains follows, all from one sample in a study of cytomegalovirus exposure and HLA in healthy donors. Method: immunoSEQ multiplex PCR; TCRdb's copy keeps in-frame clones and lacks some. The sample records about 130,000 clones, over 9.5% being singletons. Sequencing was performed on PBMCs. The receptor source for this set is a woman aged 18-29 years in good health and CMV-seropositive. The conserved cysteine and the conserved F or W are not part of the CDR3 here. Clone size, where shown, is once, few, many, or a class for clones that have expanded.

clone_size: NA
cdr3_length: 13
j_call: TRBJ1-1
v_call: TRBV6-1
cdr3_aa: ASSELGGANTEAF

clone_size: few
cdr3_length: 11
j_call: TRBJ1-2
v_call: TRBV4-1
cdr3_aa: ASSPYGGYGYT

clone_size: NA
cdr3_length: 12
j_call: TRBJ2-7
v_call: TRBV14
cdr3_aa: ASSQPGLVVEQY

clone_size: NA
cdr3_length: 13
j_call: TRBJ2-6
v_call: TRBV28
cdr3_aa: ASSLSGSGANVLT

clone_size: few
cdr3_length: 9
j_call: TRBJ2-1
v_call: TRBV30
cdr3_aa: ASAGYNEQF

clone_size: few
cdr3_length: 13
j_call: TRBJ2-1
v_call: TRBV4-2
cdr3_aa: ASSQRGEDYNEQF

clone_size: few
cdr3_length: 11
j_call: TRBJ1-3
v_call: TRBV5-6
cdr3_aa: ASSPQGSGAIY

clone_size: few
cdr3_length: 12
j_call: TRBJ2-3
v_call: TRBV5-4
cdr3_aa: ASSPAEDQDTQY

clone_size: NA
cdr3_length: 12
j_call: TRBJ1-1
v_call: TRBV30
cdr3_aa: AWSVLVSNTEAF

clone_size: few
cdr3_length: 13
j_call: TRBJ2-1
v_call: TRBV28
cdr3_aa: ASSLPDRGRAGQF

clone_size: NA
cdr3_length: 11
j_call: TRBJ2-5
v_call: TRBV18
cdr3_aa: ASSPGGEETQY

clone_size: few
cdr3_length: 14
j_call: TRBJ2-5
v_call: TRBV7-9
cdr3_aa: ASSWTPGQGEETQY

clone_size: NA
cdr3_length: 12
j_call: TRBJ1-4
v_call: TRBV6-1
cdr3_aa: ASSQPTGKEKLF

clone_size: NA
cdr3_length: 13
j_call: TRBJ1-1
v_call: TRBV28
cdr3_aa: ASSSQGGMNTEAF

clone_size: NA
cdr3_length: 13
j_call: TRBJ1-5
v_call: TRBV28
cdr3_aa: ASNDRGRGDQPQH

clone_size: NA
cdr3_length: 10
j_call: TRBJ2-1
v_call: TRBV5-6
cdr3_aa: ASSLADSEQF

clone_size: NA
cdr3_length: 10
j_call: TRBJ1-2
v_call: TRBV5-6
cdr3_aa: ASHGTGNGYT

clone_size: few
cdr3_length: 12
j_call: TRBJ1-4
v_call: TRBV5-6
cdr3_aa: ASRRRDPSEKLF

clone_size: NA
cdr3_length: 14
j_call: TRBJ2-5
v_call: TRBV7-9
cdr3_aa: ASSRTSERGRETQY

clone_size: NA
cdr3_length: 10
j_call: TRBJ1-1
v_call: TRBV10-3
cdr3_aa: AISAGGIEAF

clone_size: few
cdr3_length: 12
j_call: TRBJ1-4
v_call: TRBV7-9
cdr3_aa: ASSPGTYNEKLF

clone_size: NA
cdr3_length: 12
j_call: TRBJ1-5
v_call: TRBV2
cdr3_aa: ASSEGRGNQPQH

clone_size: few
cdr3_length: 9
j_call: TRBJ2-5
v_call: TRBV10-3
cdr3_aa: AIKEGVTQY

clone_size: NA
cdr3_length: 13
j_call: TRBJ2-2
v_call: TRBV5-4
cdr3_aa: ASSLGATGSGELF

clone_size: NA
cdr3_length: 14
j_call: TRBJ2-3
v_call: TRBV5-1
cdr3_aa: ASSLGQGLGTDTQY

clone_size: NA
cdr3_length: 12
j_call: TRBJ1-5
v_call: TRBV19
cdr3_aa: ASSSGTGNQPQH

clone_size: few
cdr3_length: 14
j_call: TRBJ1-2
v_call: TRBV19
cdr3_aa: ASLAQGGFLSDGYT

clone_size: NA
cdr3_length: 12
j_call: TRBJ2-3
v_call: TRBV11-3
cdr3_aa: ASSRGLNTDTQY

clone_size: NA
cdr3_length: 10
j_call: TRBJ2-7
v_call: TRBV10-3
cdr3_aa: AISEASGEQY

clone_size: few
cdr3_length: 10
j_call: TRBJ2-7
v_call: TRBV7-3
cdr3_aa: ASSFAGGEQY

clone_size: few
cdr3_length: 12
j_call: TRBJ2-1
v_call: TRBV7-9
cdr3_aa: ASTGAGIYNEQF

clone_size: NA
cdr3_length: 10
j_call: TRBJ1-4
v_call: TRBV7-8
cdr3_aa: ASSSTGEKLF

clone_size: NA
cdr3_length: 11
j_call: TRBJ1-1
v_call: TRBV5-6
cdr3_aa: ASSPGKEGEAF

clone_size: few
cdr3_length: 17
j_call: TRBJ2-3
v_call: TRBV6-4
cdr3_aa: ASSDSSPFTGYLTDTQY

clone_size: NA
cdr3_length: 12
j_call: TRBJ1-2
v_call: TRBV5-5
cdr3_aa: ASSLVLGSYGYT

clone_size: NA
cdr3_length: 10
j_call: TRBJ1-2
v_call: TRBV5-6
cdr3_aa: ASRDRGDGYT

clone_size: NA
cdr3_length: 13
j_call: TRBJ2-5
v_call: TRBV7-3
cdr3_aa: ASSYPSGRWETQY

clone_size: NA
cdr3_length: 14
j_call: TRBJ2-7
v_call: TRBV6-1
cdr3_aa: ASSEALGAGGGEQY

clone_size: few
cdr3_length: 12
j_call: TRBJ1-4
v_call: TRBV5-6
cdr3_aa: ASSLGLTSEKLF

clone_size: NA
cdr3_length: 13
j_call: TRBJ2-3
v_call: TRBV5-1
cdr3_aa: ASSLAGGPVDTQY

clone_size: NA
cdr3_length: 12
j_call: TRBJ2-2
v_call: TRBV30
cdr3_aa: AFPKRPNTGELF

clone_size: NA
cdr3_length: 10
j_call: TRBJ2-2
v_call: TRBV2
cdr3_aa: ASRSGAGELF

clone_size: NA
cdr3_length: 13
j_call: TRBJ2-2
v_call: TRBV29-1
cdr3_aa: SGVGGSSNTGELF

clone_size: NA
cdr3_length: 13
j_call: TRBJ2-3
v_call: TRBV5-1
cdr3_aa: ASSLTLGSTDTQY

clone_size: NA
cdr3_length: 11
j_call: TRBJ2-7
v_call: TRBV29-1
cdr3_aa: SVLGDRVHEQY

clone_size: NA
cdr3_length: 15
j_call: TRBJ1-2
v_call: TRBV15
cdr3_aa: ATSRAGTGGAGKGYT

clone_size: few
cdr3_length: 11
j_call: TRBJ2-1
v_call: TRBV6-5
cdr3_aa: ASRASGASEQF

clone_size: few
cdr3_length: 15
j_call: TRBJ2-3
v_call: TRBV7-2
cdr3_aa: ASSLAGQGISADTQY

clone_size: NA
cdr3_length: 11
j_call: TRBJ2-4
v_call: TRBV6-5
cdr3_aa: ATKPGVGNIQY

clone_size: NA
cdr3_length: 13
j_call: TRBJ2-1
v_call: TRBV7-6
cdr3_aa: ASSLTTSSYNEQF

clone_size: few
cdr3_length: 12
j_call: TRBJ2-7
v_call: TRBV5-1
cdr3_aa: ASSPFREAGEQY

clone_size: few
cdr3_length: 15
j_call: TRBJ1-3
v_call: TRBV30
cdr3_aa: AWSPREGVFSGNTIY

clone_size: NA
cdr3_length: 13
j_call: TRBJ2-3
v_call: TRBV18
cdr3_aa: ASSPPRGTTDTQY

clone_size: few
cdr3_length: 11
j_call: TRBJ1-5
v_call: TRBV19
cdr3_aa: ASTDRGNQPQH